This TCR beta chain was sequenced in a study of T cell repertoires in cytomegalovirus infection. Study context: It was the public TCR beta signatures that indicated both CMV infection and matching HLA type. Study-wide points: Clonotypes of TCR beta that were HLA-C-restricted and CMV-specific dominated the ex vivo response.

This clonotype was detected many times. Its antigen remains unidentified. The CDR3 spans 15 residues. Germline CDR1 reads SGHTA; CDR2 reads FQGNSA. The V and J ends lost 3 bases and 7 bases, in that order; junction bases with no gene match: 11. TCRdb passed the reads through MiXCR, listing each CDR3 protein once. There are 200,000 to 300,000 distinct CDR3 sequences in the sample; less than 9.5% occur only once, and roughly 16% lies in the top ten. This chain uses TRBV7-2 with TRBJ2-7; 8 bases agree with TRBD1. This sequence originates from a human donor in good health (CMV status not recorded). Some clones in this sample may be carry-over from other donors' samples. The source material was PBMCs. CDR3 residues: CASSFDRGSPPEQYF. For the CDR3, the DNA is TGTGCCAGCAGCTTTGACAGGGGCTCCCCCCCTGAGCAGTACTTC.